A single sample gave rise to the 10 T cell receptor beta chains below, sequenced in a study of blood T cell repertoires in COVID-19. Using immunoSEQ multiplex PCR, the repertoire was profiled, and TCRdb retains in-frame clones only, with some absent. This table has about 180,000 clones, around 87% appearing once. The sample taken for sequencing was peripheral blood. Receptors were obtained from a man aged 60 to 75 with COVID-19, enrolled during active disease.

J is TRBJ2-5 and V is TRBV10-3, with 8 bases identical to TRBD1. V was pared by 10 bases and J by 1 base, with 8 bases of the junction left unmatched. This CDR3 has 14 residues. The germline V gene encodes CDR1 ENHRY and CDR2 SYGVKD. The CDR3 region is CATRPGGPQETQYF. CDR3 bases: TGTGCCACCCGACCAGGGGGCCCCCAAGAGACCCAGTACTTC.

The V and J genes are TRBV18 and TRBJ2-2; D is perhaps TRBD2 (6 bases). The length of the CDR3 is 15 residues. The V end was cut by 3 bases, the J end by 4 bases, with 12 bases between. The germline CDR1 and CDR2 sequences are KGHSH and LQKENI. The CDR3 DNA is TGTGCCAGCTCACCGGAGGGCCGGGGCACCGGGGAGCTGTTTTTT. Residues: CASSPEGRGTGELFF.

This sequence joins TRBV10-1 and TRBJ1-1, with 12 positions matching TRBD1. Trimming at V came to 2 bases and at J to 1 base, leaving 11 bases not matched to a gene. Germline loops: CDR1 WNHNN, CDR2 SYGVQD (reference sequence). The CDR3 contains 19 residues. CDR3 nucleotides: TGCGCCAGCAGTGAGCATTCCGGGACAGGGGGCGTAGGGAACACTGAAGCTTTCTTT. Translation: CASSEHSGTGGVGNTEAFF.

This clone was observed a handful of times. This sequence joins TRBV30 and TRBJ1-2, with D uncertain. Trimming left V 4 bases short and J 6 bases short, with 12 bases between. Germline values: CDR1 GTSNPN, CDR2 SVGIG (reference sequence). This CDR3 comprises 12 residues. The CDR3 here is CAWNGLSNGYTF. The CDR3 nucleotides are TGTGCCTGGAATGGGCTTTCGAATGGCTACACCTTC.

The chain has TRBV7-9 and TRBJ1-1; D might be TRBD1 (5 bases). CDR3 size: 14 residues. Trimming took off 5 bases at V and 7 bases at J, with 17 bases between the two ends. Germline values: CDR1 SEHNR, CDR2 FQNEAQ (reference sequence). Here the CDR3 reads CASSLMGQGDEAFF. CDR3 in DNA: TGTGCCAGCAGCCTGATGGGCCAGGGCGATGAAGCTTTCTTT.

The J gene is TRBJ1-2, the V gene TRBV7-2; possible D gene TRBD1, 6 bases. The CDR3 has 15 amino acids. V was cut by 0 bases and J by 0 bases, with 8 bases left in between. Germline lookup yields CDR1 SGHTA and CDR2 FQGNSA. This CDR3 reads CASSLAGAPNYGYTF. The CDR3 nucleotides are TGTGCCAGCAGCTTAGCGGGGGCGCCTAACTATGGCTACACCTTC.

The V call is TRBV28, the J call TRBJ2-5; D is perhaps TRBD1 (6 bases). The V end lost 6 bases, the J end lost 1 base, and 12 bases lay between the germline ends. This CDR3 spans 14 amino acids. Per germline, CDR1 MDHEN and CDR2 SYDVKM. As DNA, the CDR3 is TGTGCCAGCAGCACCCCAGGGGTCCAAGAGACCCAGTACTTC. Amino acid sequence: CASSTPGVQETQYF.

The rearrangement joins TRBV27 to TRBJ2-7; TRBD1 matches at 10 bases. CDR3 size: 14 residues. Germline CDR1 MNHEY, CDR2 SMNVEV (reference sequence). V lost 5 bases, J lost 6 bases, and 7 bases stayed unmatched. The CDR3 DNA follows: TGTGCCAGCAGTCTCCGGGACAGGGGTATCGAGCAGTACTTC. This codes for CASSLRDRGIEQYF.

The genes are TRBV6-5 and TRBJ1-2, with D maybe TRBD1 (5 bases). V was clipped by 0 bases and J by 5 bases, with 7 bases between them. This CDR3 is 13 amino acids long. Germline CDR1 is MNHEY and CDR2 is SVGAGI. The CDR3 sequence: CASSYSGTYGYTF. In nucleotides, the CDR3 is TGTGCCAGCAGTTACTCCGGGACTTATGGCTACACCTTC.

V usage is TRBV7-2 and J usage is TRBJ1-1, with a possible D match to TRBD1 (5 bases). From germline, CDR1 is SGHTA and CDR2 FQGNSA. V lost 2 bases, J lost 8 bases, and 12 bases lay in between. The CDR3 covers 13 residues. CDR3 amino acids: CASSLLQGGEAFF. The CDR3 DNA reads as TGTGCCAGCAGCTTACTGCAGGGTGGGGAAGCTTTCTTT.